Reported below is one T cell receptor beta chain. Antigen specificity is unknown. This sample is part of a study of T cell responses to AZD1222 COVID-19 vaccine. Points from the study as a whole: The study sampled repertoires only after the peak T cell response.

The V and J ends lost 1 base and 1 base, in that order; junction bases with no gene match: 8. This CDR3 is built from 16 residues. CDR1 and CDR2 from the germline V gene are GTSNPN and SVGIG (reference sequence). Clones were sequenced by immunoSEQ multiplex PCR, and TCRdb holds only the in-frame ones, with some missing. The sample lists 150,000 to 200,000 clones, about 90% seen once, with approximately 5.9% in the top ten. The chain links TRBV30 to TRBJ2-3; 7 bases map to TRBD2. This sequence originates from an adult who received the AZD1222 COVID-19 vaccine. This specimen was peripheral blood, taken 28 days after the second AZD1222 dose. The CDR3 bases are TGTGCCTGGAGTGGGGCGGTAGCGGGCCGCACAGATACGCAGTATTTT. Translated: CAWSGAVAGRTDTQYF. The entire variable domain, with the rest obtained from reference TRBV30 and TRBJ2-3, is as follows: SQTIHQWPATLVQPVGSPLSLECTVEGTSNPNLYWYRQAAGRGLQLLFYSVGIGQISSEVPQNLSASRPQDRQFILSSKKLLLSDSGFYLCAWSGAVAGRTDTQYFGPGTRLTVL.